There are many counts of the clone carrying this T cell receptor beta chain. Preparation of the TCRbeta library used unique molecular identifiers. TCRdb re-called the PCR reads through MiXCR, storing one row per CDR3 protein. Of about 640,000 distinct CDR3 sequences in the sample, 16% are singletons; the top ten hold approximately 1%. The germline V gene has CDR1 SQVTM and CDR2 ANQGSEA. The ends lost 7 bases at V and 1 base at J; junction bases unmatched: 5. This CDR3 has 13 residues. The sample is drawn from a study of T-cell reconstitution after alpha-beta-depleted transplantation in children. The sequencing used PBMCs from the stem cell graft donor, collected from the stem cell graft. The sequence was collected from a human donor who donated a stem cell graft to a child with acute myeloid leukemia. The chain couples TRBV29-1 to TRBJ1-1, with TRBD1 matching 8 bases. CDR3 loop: CSGADRGNTEAFF. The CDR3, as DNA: TGCAGCGGGGCCGACAGGGGGAACACTGAAGCTTTCTTT. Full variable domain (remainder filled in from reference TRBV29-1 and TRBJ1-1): SAVISQKPSRDICQRGTSLTIQCQVDSQVTMMFWYRQQPGQSLTLIATANQGSEATYESGFVIDKFPISRPNLTFSTLTVSNMSPEDSSIYLCSGADRGNTEAFFGQGTRLTVV.